This section outlines one T cell receptor (beta chain) sequence together with its context. The antigen is not known. The data stem from a study of T-cell memory formation after mild COVID-19. The V end was cut by 7 bases, the J end by 2 bases, with 13 bases between. The CDR3 is made up of 14 amino acids. Per the germline V gene, CDR1 is SGHRS and CDR2 is YFSETQ. Findings and caveats of the study: Confirmation was lacking for SARS-CoV-2 specificity of second-wave clones that peaked on day 37. Pre-infection memory already had some responding clones, implying cross-reactive memory joined. Of the contracting clones, CD4+ ones lay mainly in CM and EM, and CD8+ ones in EMRA.

Barcoded TCR alpha and TCR beta cDNA libraries with UMIs came from 5'RACE using constant-segment primers. TCRdb used MiXCR to reprocess the 5' RACE reads, holding one entry per CDR3 protein. The profile shows more than 250,000 distinct CDR3 sequences, around 16% of them singletons. The sequencing input was PBMCs or a T cell subset sorted from them (not recorded which). The V call is TRBV5-1, the J call TRBJ2-1, with a tentative D call TRBD1 (5 bases). This receptor was obtained from a man between 18 and 29 years old who had mild COVID-19 (a few samples of this study predate the infection). Cell type and time point are not known. The CDR3 DNA follows: TGCGCCAGCCAGCCAGGGAACACCTACAATGAGCAGTTCTTC. Translation: CASQPGNTYNEQFF. The whole variable domain, remainder taken from reference TRBV5-1 and TRBJ2-1, is KAGVTQTPRYLIKTRGQQVTLSCSPISGHRSVSWYQQTPGQGLQFLFEYFSETQRNKGNFPGRFSGRQFSNSRSEMNVSTLELGDSALYLCASQPGNTYNEQFFGPGTRLTVL.